The following is a T cell receptor beta chain sequence with its context. Its matching antigen is unknown. These data are taken from a study of beta chain features in type 1 diabetes. Every isolated RNA sample was fully reverse transcribed, so sequencing captured expressed TCRB transcripts. Libraries were prepared by immunoSEQ multiplex PCR; TCRdb keeps only in-frame clonotypes and omits some of them. This table holds approximately 160,000 clones, 50% to 70% found once. Findings of the study overall: A moderate, significant TCRB CDR3 shortening appeared in type 1 diabetes across four CD4+ subsets.

J lost 2 bases, V lost 4 bases, and 8 bases had no gene match. Germline V lookup: CDR1 PRHDT, CDR2 FYEKMQ (reference sequence). The CDR3 runs to 16 residues. Sequencing was done on a sample of naive CD4+ T cells from blood. The genes are TRBV13 and TRBJ2-3, with TRBD2 matching 8 bases. The receptor comes from a man aged 30-40 years with type 1 diabetes. This chain's CDR3 is CASSSAGALFTDTQYF. The CDR3 nucleotides are TGTGCCAGCAGCTCAGCGGGGGCCCTTTTCACAGATACGCAGTATTTT.